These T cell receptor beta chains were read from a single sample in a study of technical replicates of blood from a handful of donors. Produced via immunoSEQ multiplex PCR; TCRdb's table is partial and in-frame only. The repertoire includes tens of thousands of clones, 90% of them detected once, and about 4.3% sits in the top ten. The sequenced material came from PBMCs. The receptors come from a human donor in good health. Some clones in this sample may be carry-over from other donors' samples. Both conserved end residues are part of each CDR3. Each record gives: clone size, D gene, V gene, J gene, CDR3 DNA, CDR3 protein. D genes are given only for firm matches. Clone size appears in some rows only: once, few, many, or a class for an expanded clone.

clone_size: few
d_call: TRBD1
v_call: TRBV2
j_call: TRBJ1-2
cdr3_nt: TGTGCCAGCAGTGAACGTAGGACAGGGGGCTTTGGCTACACCTTC
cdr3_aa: CASSERRTGGFGYTF

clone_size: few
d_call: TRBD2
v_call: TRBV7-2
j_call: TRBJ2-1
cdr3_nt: TGTGCCAGCAGTAAGCGGGAGGGCCTCTTGAATGAGCAGTTCTTC
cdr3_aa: CASSKREGLLNEQFF

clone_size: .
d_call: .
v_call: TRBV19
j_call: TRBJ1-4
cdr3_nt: TGTGCCAGTAGTATAGTAGGGGCCCAGGGAGAAAAACTGTTTTTT
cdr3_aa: CASSIVGAQGEKLFF

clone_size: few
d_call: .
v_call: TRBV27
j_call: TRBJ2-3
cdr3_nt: TGTGCCAGCAGTTTATCCGGAGATACGCAGTATTTT
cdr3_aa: CASSLSGDTQYF

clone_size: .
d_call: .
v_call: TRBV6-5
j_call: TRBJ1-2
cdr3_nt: TGTGCCAGCAGACCCGACAGCAACTATGGCTACACCTTC
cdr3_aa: CASRPDSNYGYTF

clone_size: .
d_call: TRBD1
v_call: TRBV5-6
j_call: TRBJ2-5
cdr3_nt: TGTGCCAGCAGCGAACAGGGGGCCCAAGAGACCCAGTACTTC
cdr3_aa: CASSEQGAQETQYF

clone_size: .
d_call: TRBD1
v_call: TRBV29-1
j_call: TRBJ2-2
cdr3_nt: TGCAGCGGCCGGGACAGGGACACCGGGGAGCTGTTTTTT
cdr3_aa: CSGRDRDTGELFF

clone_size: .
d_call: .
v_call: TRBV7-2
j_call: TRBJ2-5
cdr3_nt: TGTGCCAGTGTGACGGGATCCAGCCGAGAGACCCAGTACTTC
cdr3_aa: CASVTGSSRETQYF

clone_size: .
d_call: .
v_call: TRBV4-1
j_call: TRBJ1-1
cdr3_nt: TGCGCCAGCAGCCCCCGAGCCCAGGGGTTAATGCAAACTGAAGCTTTCTTT
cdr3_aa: CASSPRAQGLMQTEAFF

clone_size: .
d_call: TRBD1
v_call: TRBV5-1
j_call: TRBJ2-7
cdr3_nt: TGCGCCAGCAGCCTGGTTGGGACAGGGTCCTCAGAGCAGTACTTC
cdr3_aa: CASSLVGTGSSEQYF

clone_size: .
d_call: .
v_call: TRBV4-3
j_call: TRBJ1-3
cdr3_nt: TGCGCCAGCAGCCCCGGACCCGAGGGAGGAAACACCATATATTTT
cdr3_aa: CASSPGPEGGNTIYF

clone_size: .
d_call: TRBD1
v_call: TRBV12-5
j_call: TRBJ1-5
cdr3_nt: TGTGCTAGTGGCACAGGGGGCGAGAATCAGCCCCAGCATTTT
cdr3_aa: CASGTGGENQPQHF

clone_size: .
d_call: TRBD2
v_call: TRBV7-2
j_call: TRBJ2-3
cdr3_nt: TGTGCCAGCAGCTCACTAGCGGGAGCTCCAGATACGCAGTATTTT
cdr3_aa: CASSSLAGAPDTQYF

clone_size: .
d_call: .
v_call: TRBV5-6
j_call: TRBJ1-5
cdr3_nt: TGTGCCAGCAGCTTGCTTGGGCAAGTCGGCCAGCCCCAGCATTTT
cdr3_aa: CASSLLGQVGQPQHF

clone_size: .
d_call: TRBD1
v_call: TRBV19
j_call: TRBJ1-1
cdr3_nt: TGTGCCAGTAGTTTAGGGACAGCGAACACTGAAGCTTTCTTT
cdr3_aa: CASSLGTANTEAFF

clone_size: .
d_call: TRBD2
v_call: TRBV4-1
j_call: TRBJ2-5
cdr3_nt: TGCGCCAGCAGTCCCGGCACTAGCGGGAGAGGGGAGACCCAGTACTTC
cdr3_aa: CASSPGTSGRGETQYF

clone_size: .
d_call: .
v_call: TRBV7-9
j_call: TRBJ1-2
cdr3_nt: TGTGCCAGCAGCCCCCAAGAGGATCGAGGAGGCTACACCTTC
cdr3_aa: CASSPQEDRGGYTF

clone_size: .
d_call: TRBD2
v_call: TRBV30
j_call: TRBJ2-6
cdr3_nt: TGTGCCTGGAGTGTATTACGGGGGGGGAACGGGGCCAACGTCCTGACTTTC
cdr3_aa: CAWSVLRGGNGANVLTF

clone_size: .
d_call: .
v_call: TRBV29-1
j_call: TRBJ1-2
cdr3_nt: TGCAGCGTTGATACAGGGCGTAACTATGGCTACACCTTC
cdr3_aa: CSVDTGRNYGYTF

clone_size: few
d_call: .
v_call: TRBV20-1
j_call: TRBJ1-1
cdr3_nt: TGCAGTGCTTCGATTATAGCTGATTCTTTCTTT
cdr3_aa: CSASIIADSFF

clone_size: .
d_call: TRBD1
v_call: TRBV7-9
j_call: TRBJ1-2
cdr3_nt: TGTGCCAGCAGCTCTACAGGGGTCCTTAACTATGGCTACACCTTC
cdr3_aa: CASSSTGVLNYGYTF

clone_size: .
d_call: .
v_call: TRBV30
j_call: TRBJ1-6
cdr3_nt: TGTGCCTGGAGTTCCAGGGGCTCCTATAATTCACCCCTCCACTTT
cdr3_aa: CAWSSRGSYNSPLHF

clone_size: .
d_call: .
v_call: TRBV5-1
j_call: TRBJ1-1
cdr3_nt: TGCGCCAGCAGCGTACGAGAGAACACTGAAGCTTTCTTT
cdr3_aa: CASSVRENTEAFF

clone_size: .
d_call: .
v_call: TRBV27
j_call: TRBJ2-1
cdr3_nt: TGTGCCAGCAGTTTATCGGTGCTAGCGTCGTACAATGAGCAGTTCTTC
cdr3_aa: CASSLSVLASYNEQFF

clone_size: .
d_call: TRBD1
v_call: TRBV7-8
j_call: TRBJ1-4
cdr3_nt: TGTGCCAGCAGCCCCCGGTCCGGACAGGTCAATGAAAAACTGTTTTTT
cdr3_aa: CASSPRSGQVNEKLFF

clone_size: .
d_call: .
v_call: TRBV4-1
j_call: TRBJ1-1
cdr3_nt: TGCGCCAGCAGCCAGGGAGACACTGAAGCTTTCTTT
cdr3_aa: CASSQGDTEAFF

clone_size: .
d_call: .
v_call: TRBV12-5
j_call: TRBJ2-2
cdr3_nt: TGTGCTAGTGGAAAGGGGCCAGGGCGAACCGGGGAGCTGTTTTTT
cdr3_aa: CASGKGPGRTGELFF

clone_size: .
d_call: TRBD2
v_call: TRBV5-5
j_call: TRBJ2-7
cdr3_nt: TGTGCCAGCAGCTTGGGACTAGCGGGAGTATCCAACGAGCAGTACTTC
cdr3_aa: CASSLGLAGVSNEQYF

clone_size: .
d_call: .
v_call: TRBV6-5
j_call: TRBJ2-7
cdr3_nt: TGTGCCAGCAGTTCCGGCGGCAGCTCCTACGAGCAGTACTTC
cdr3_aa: CASSSGGSSYEQYF

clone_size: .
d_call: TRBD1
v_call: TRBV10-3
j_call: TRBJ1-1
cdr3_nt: TGTGCCATCAGTGTGGCCGGGACAGGGGATGAAGCTTTCTTT
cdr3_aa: CAISVAGTGDEAFF

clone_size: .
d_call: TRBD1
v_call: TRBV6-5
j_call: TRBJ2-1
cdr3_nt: TGTGCCAGCAGCCCCGGGACAGGGTACCATGAGCAGTTCTTC
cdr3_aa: CASSPGTGYHEQFF

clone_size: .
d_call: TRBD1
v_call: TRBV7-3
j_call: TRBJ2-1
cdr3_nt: TGTGCCAGCAGCCTAAACGGACAGGGATACAATGAGCAGTTCTTC
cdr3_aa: CASSLNGQGYNEQFF

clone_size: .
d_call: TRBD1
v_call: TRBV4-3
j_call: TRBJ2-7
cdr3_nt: TGCGCCAGCAGCCAAAATTTGGGACAGGGGGCTTACTACGAGCAGTACTTC
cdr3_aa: CASSQNLGQGAYYEQYF

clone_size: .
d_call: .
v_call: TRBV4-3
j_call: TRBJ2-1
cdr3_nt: TGCGCCAGCAGCCAAGCCTTAGAGAATGAGCAGTTCTTC
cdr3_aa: CASSQALENEQFF

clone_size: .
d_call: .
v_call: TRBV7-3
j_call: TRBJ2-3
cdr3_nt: TGTGCCAGCAGCCGCGACTCTCCTCCGGATACGCAGTATTTT
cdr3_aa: CASSRDSPPDTQYF

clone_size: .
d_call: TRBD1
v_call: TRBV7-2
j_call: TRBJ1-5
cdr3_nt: TGTGCCAGCAGCTTGGGACAGGATCAGCCCCAGCATTTT
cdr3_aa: CASSLGQDQPQHF

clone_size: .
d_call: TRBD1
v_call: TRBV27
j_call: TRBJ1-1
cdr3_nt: TGTGCCAGCCGAACCGGGACAGGGGTTTTTACAGAAGCTTTCTTT
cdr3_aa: CASRTGTGVFTEAFF

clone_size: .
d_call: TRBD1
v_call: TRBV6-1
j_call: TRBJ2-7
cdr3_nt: TGTGCCAGCAGTGATCTAGGACAGGGGACCTCGAGGGGCGAGCAGTACTTC
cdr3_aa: CASSDLGQGTSRGEQYF

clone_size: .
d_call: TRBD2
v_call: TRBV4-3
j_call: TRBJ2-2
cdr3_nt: TGCGCCAGCGGGCCGGCGGGGGGCACCGGGGAGCTGTTTTTT
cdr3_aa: CASGPAGGTGELFF

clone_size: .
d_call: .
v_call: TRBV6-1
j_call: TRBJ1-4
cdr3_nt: TGTGCCAGCAGTGAATCACCAGACTGGCGAGAAAAACTGTTTTTT
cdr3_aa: CASSESPDWREKLFF

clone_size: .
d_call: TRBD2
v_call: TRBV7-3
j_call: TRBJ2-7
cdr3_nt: TGTGCCAGCAGCTTAGATGCTAGCGGGAGCCTCGAGCAGTACTTC
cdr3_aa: CASSLDASGSLEQYF

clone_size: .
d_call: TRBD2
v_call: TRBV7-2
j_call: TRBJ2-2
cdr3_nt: TGTGCCATCAGAAGACTAGCGGGAGGGGAGCTGTTTTTT
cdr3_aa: CAIRRLAGGELFF

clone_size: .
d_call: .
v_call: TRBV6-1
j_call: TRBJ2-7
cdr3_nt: TGTGCCAGCAGTGAACAGGGGAAGCTCGGCGAGCAGTACTTC
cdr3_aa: CASSEQGKLGEQYF

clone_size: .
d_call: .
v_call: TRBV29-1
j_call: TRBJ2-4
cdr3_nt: TGCAGTTACCTGGCCCCGGCCAAAAACATTCAGTACTTC
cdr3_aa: CSYLAPAKNIQYF

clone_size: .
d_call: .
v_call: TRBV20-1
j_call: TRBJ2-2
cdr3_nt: TGCAGTGCTAGACTTTACGGGGAGCTGTTTTTT
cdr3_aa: CSARLYGELFF

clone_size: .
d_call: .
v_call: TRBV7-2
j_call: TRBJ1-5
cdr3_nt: TGTGCCAGCAGCGGGCGACAGGCGGATCAGCCCCAGCATTTT
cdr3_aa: CASSGRQADQPQHF

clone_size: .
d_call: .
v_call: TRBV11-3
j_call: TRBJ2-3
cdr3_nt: TGTGCCAGCAGCAGAGGACTGGATACGCAGTATTTT
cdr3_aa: CASSRGLDTQYF

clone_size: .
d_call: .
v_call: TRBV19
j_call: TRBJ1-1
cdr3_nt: TGTGCCAGTAGTATACCCTTCGGACTCCCGGGGGGCACTGAAGCTTTCTTT
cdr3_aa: CASSIPFGLPGGTEAFF

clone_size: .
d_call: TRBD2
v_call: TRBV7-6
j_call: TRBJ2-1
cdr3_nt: TGTGCCAGCAGCTTAGCTAGCGGGAGGACTCTTGGCTACAATGAGCAGTTCTTC
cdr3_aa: CASSLASGRTLGYNEQFF

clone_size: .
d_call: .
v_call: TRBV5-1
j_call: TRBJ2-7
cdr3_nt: TGCGCCAGCAGCCCTCTCTACGAGCAGTACTTC
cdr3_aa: CASSPLYEQYF

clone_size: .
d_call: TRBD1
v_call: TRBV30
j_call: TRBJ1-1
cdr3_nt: TGTGCCTGGAGTAGGACAGGGGGGACTGAAGCTTTCTTT
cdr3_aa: CAWSRTGGTEAFF

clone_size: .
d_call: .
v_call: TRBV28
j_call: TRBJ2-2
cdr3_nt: TGTGCCAGCACCCCGGCGAACACCGGGGAGCTGTTTTTT
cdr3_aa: CASTPANTGELFF

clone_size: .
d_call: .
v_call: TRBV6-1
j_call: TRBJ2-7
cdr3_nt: TGTGCCAGCGGAGCAGGGATTTGGGAGCAGTACTTC
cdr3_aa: CASGAGIWEQYF

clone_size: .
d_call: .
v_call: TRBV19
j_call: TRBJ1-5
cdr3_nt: TGTGCCAGTAGTATCGAACAGCATAGCAATCAGCCCCAGCATTTT
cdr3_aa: CASSIEQHSNQPQHF

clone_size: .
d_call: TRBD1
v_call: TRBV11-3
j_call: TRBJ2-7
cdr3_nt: TGTGCCAGCAGCCCCGGGGACAGGGGCTCCTACGAGCAGTACTTC
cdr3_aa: CASSPGDRGSYEQYF